A single sample gave rise to the 18 T cell receptor beta chains below, sequenced in a study of blood T cell repertoires in COVID-19. Only in-frame clones appear in the TCRdb table, and some are missing; sequencing was by immunoSEQ multiplex PCR. Of about 210,000 clones in the sample, around nine tenths were seen once. Sequences were obtained from peripheral blood. Receptors were obtained from a man in his fifties or sixties who had recovered from COVID-19.

V usage is TRBV5-4 and J usage is TRBJ1-6, with 7 bases matching TRBD1. J lost 6 bases, V lost 4 bases, and 4 bases had no gene match. The CDR3 has 14 amino acids. The V gene's germline CDR1 is SGHNT and CDR2 YYREEE (reference sequence). DNA for the CDR3: TGTGCCAGCAGCCGACAGGGAGTTAATTCACCCCTCCACTTT. This codes for CASSRQGVNSPLHF.

V gene TRBV19 combines with J gene TRBJ2-1, with 7 positions matching TRBD2. Germline assignment: CDR1 LNHDA and CDR2 SQIVND (reference sequence). CDR3 length equals 15 residues. The V and J ends lost 6 bases and 1 base, in that order; junction bases with no gene match: 6. CDR3 nucleotides: TGTGCCAGTAGATCAGCGGGGCCTTCCTACAATGAGCAGTTCTTC. It is translated as CASRSAGPSYNEQFF.

The chain combines TRBV6-1 with TRBJ2-1; tentatively, D is TRBD2 (7 bases). The CDR3 spans 15 residues. The V gene lost 2 bases and the J gene lost 5 bases, with 13 bases spanning the gap. CDR1 and CDR2 from the germline V gene are MNHNS and SASEGT. CDR3 protein: CASSETPGGHNEQFF. Written as DNA, the CDR3 is TGTGCCAGCAGTGAAACTCCCGGGGGGCACAATGAGCAGTTCTTC.

The chain joins TRBV7-8 to TRBJ1-5; D not certain. Trimming removed 5 bases from V and 5 bases from J, with 10 bases in between. This CDR3 is 13 amino acids long. CDR1 SGHVS and CDR2 FQNEAQ come from the germline V gene. The CDR3 DNA follows: TGTGCCAGCAGCGAACGGGGATATCAGCCCCAGCATTTT. Translation: CASSERGYQPQHF.

The chain combines TRBV2 with TRBJ2-5; D gene uncertain. The CDR3 runs to 12 residues. V gave up 5 bases and J gave up 5 bases, with 9 bases separating them. In germline, CDR1 is SNHLY, CDR2 FYNNEI. As DNA, the CDR3 is TGTGCCAGCAGTCTGGGCCGGGAGACCCAGTACTTC. Its protein product is CASSLGRETQYF.

The rearrangement links TRBV9 to TRBJ2-3; weak D call: TRBD1 (5 bases). Germline V gene lookup returns CDR1 SGDLS and CDR2 YYNGEE. This CDR3 has 15 residues. Trimming shortened V by 0 bases and J by 0 bases, and 8 bases separated the two germline ends. The CDR3 loop is CASSVEGASTDTQYF. The CDR3 nucleotides are TGTGCCAGCAGCGTAGAAGGGGCAAGCACAGATACGCAGTATTTT.

This chain connects TRBV7-2 to TRBJ1-1; no clear D. Germline V gene lookup returns CDR1 SGHTA and CDR2 FQGNSA. The CDR3 runs 13 residues. Trimming stripped 2 bases from V and 3 bases from J, with 7 bases between. The CDR3 region has the DNA TGTGCCAGCAGCTTAAATGCAGACACTGAAGCTTTCTTT. This gives the protein CASSLNADTEAFF.

The J gene is TRBJ1-2, the V gene TRBV30, with 7 positions matching TRBD1. After removal of 3 bases from V and 4 bases from J, the junction contained 5 bases not matched to a gene. Germline V gene sequence: CDR1 GTSNPN, CDR2 SVGIG (reference sequence). The CDR3 is 13 residues long. The CDR3 DNA reads as TGTGCCTGGAGCCCGACAGGGCTCTATGGCTACACCTTC. Its protein product is CAWSPTGLYGYTF.

The rearrangement links TRBV28 to TRBJ2-1, with 8 nucleotides matching TRBD2. The V and J ends lost 5 bases and 9 bases, in that order; junction bases with no gene match: 6. There are 13 residues in the CDR3. In germline, CDR1 is MDHEN, CDR2 SYDVKM. The CDR3 spells CASSLAGKFEQFF. The CDR3 DNA reads as TGTGCCAGCAGTCTAGCGGGTAAATTTGAGCAGTTCTTC.

This rearrangement joins TRBV29-1 to TRBJ2-1, with TRBD2 identical over 10 bases. There are 13 residues in the CDR3. In germline, CDR1 is SQVTM, CDR2 ANQGSEA. The junction had 7 bases not matched to a gene; V was cut back by 3 bases and J by 11 bases. The chain's CDR3 is CSVDTSGNGKQFF. The DNA for the CDR3 is TGCAGCGTTGATACTAGCGGGAACGGTAAGCAGTTCTTC.

This chain links TRBV2 with TRBJ1-2, with 8 bases fitting TRBD1. Trimming cost V 8 bases and J 4 bases; bases outside gene matches: 15. Germline V lookup: CDR1 SNHLY, CDR2 FYNNEI. The CDR3 consists of 16 residues. The CDR3 spells CASPSDPGGHGYGYTF. In nucleotides, the CDR3 is TGTGCCAGCCCTAGCGATCCAGGGGGCCATGGCTATGGCTACACCTTC.

The rearrangement uses TRBV7-8 and TRBJ2-7; D may be TRBD2 (5 bases). This CDR3 region has 12 residues. V lost 5 bases and J 4 bases, leaving 9 bases between the germline ends. The V gene's germline CDR1 is SGHVS and CDR2 FQNEAQ. CDR3 bases: TGTGCCAGCAGCCCTCGAGGGTACGAGCAGTACTTC. This sequence encodes CASSPRGYEQYF.

The chain has TRBV15 and TRBJ2-6; 12 nucleotides agree with TRBD1. Per the germline V gene, CDR1 is LNHNV and CDR2 is YYDKDF (reference sequence). The V and J ends lost 0 bases and 2 bases, in that order; junction bases with no gene match: 8. The CDR3 sequence is 20 residues long. The CDR3 DNA reads TGTGCCACCAGCAGAGATTACTGGGGACAGGGGGCCGCTGGGGCCAACGTCCTGACTTTC. The encoded protein is CATSRDYWGQGAAGANVLTF.

The chain recombines TRBV19 with TRBJ2-5; 8 positions match TRBD2. Germline V gives CDR1 LNHDA, CDR2 SQIVND (reference sequence). The CDR3 covers 15 residues. The V gene end was trimmed by 5 bases and the J gene end by 6 bases; junction bases not matched to a gene: 11. The CDR3 region is CASSLSPGLAQTQYF. The CDR3 DNA sequence: TGTGCCAGTAGTCTCTCCCCCGGACTAGCCCAGACCCAGTACTTC.

The chain couples TRBV7-2 to TRBJ2-1, with 9 bases aligning to TRBD2. Germline-derived CDR1 and CDR2 are SGHTA and FQGNSA. Trimming at V came to 2 bases and at J to 9 bases, leaving 8 bases not matched to a gene. CDR3 size: 15 residues. Here the CDR3 reads CASSLSNAGGGEQFF. The CDR3, as DNA: TGTGCCAGCAGCTTATCGAACGCGGGAGGGGGTGAGCAGTTCTTC.

This sequence joins TRBV10-3 and TRBJ2-5; 10 bases match TRBD2. V lost 3 bases and J lost 4; bases outside the gene matches: 11. In germline, CDR1 is ENHRY, CDR2 SYGVKD. The CDR3 covers 17 residues. In DNA form, the CDR3 reads TGTGCCATCAGTGACTCCTCAGGAGCGGGAGGGTTAGAGACCCAGTACTTC. Amino acids: CAISDSSGAGGLETQYF.

The genes are TRBV10-3 and TRBJ1-2, with TRBD1 identical over 9 bases. V shed 4 bases and J 8 bases; nucleotides not matched to a gene: 11. The CDR3 is made up of 15 amino acids. CDR1 is ENHRY, CDR2 SYGVKD, per germline. This CDR3 reads CAISVPPGTGRGYTF. In nucleotides, the CDR3 is TGTGCCATCAGTGTGCCCCCCGGGACAGGGCGCGGCTACACCTTC.

The rearrangement joins TRBV7-9 to TRBJ1-6; 7 bases match TRBD1. Germline assignment: CDR1 SEHNR and CDR2 FQNEAQ (reference sequence). The CDR3 has 12 residues. Trimming at V came to 7 bases and at J to 9 bases, leaving 3 bases not matched to a gene. The CDR3 DNA follows: TGTGCCAGCACCGGGACAGTTTCACCCCTCCACTTT. The encoded protein is CASTGTVSPLHF. Looking up the rest from reference TRBV7-9 and TRBJ1-6 gives the full variable domain: DTGVSQNPRHKITKRGQNVTFRCDPISEHNRLYWYRQTLGQGPEFLTYFQNEAQLEKSRLLSDRFSAERPKGSFSTLEIQRTEQGDSAMYLCASTGTVSPLHFGNGTRLTVT.